One sample yielded the 4 T cell receptor beta chains listed below, sequenced in a study of T cell responses to AZD1222 COVID-19 vaccine (dated by TCRdb to the early 2020s). This specimen's time point label, interpreted: baseline before first vaccination. The treatment or condition label here, explained by the study, means: meningococcal conjugate vaccine given as trial control. Libraries were built with the immunoSEQ multiplex PCR assay. TCRdb carries this immuneACCESS record with in-frame sequences only. Its versions omit some clonotypes, under half of them owing to an unresolved V gene in the studies checked, with the rest unexplained. Across this sample there are about 66,000 clones, with about four fifths seen only once. Clones ranked in the top ten supply 20% to 30% of the sample. The sequencing here drew on peripheral blood, taken on day 0 of MenACWY control vaccination. Source of these receptors: an adult in good health.

The rearrangement links TRBV5-5 to TRBJ1-5, with D possibly being TRBD1 (6 bases). The germline V gene has CDR1 SGHKS and CDR2 YYEKEE (reference sequence). V was shortened by 0 bases and J by 3 bases, with 22 bases between the two germline ends. The CDR3 loop spans 19 amino acids. In nucleotides, the CDR3 is TGTGCCAGCAGCTTGGACAAGGGAGCCGGGACAAGAAACAATCAGCCCCAGCATTTT. Translation gives CASSLDKGAGTRNNQPQHF.

Only a few counts were recorded for this clone. The chain joins TRBV7-8 to TRBJ2-6; 8 bases agree with TRBD2. V was clipped by 6 bases and J by 2 bases; unmatched bases: 6. The CDR3 is made up of 16 amino acids. Germline V CDR1 and CDR2: SGHVS, FQNEAQ. The CDR3 DNA sequence: TGTGCCAGCAGACCCCTCGGGGGGGCTGGGGCCAACGTCCTGACTTTC. It is translated as CASRPLGGAGANVLTF.

V and J are TRBV2 and TRBJ2-2, with D hard to call. There are 12 residues in the CDR3. Trimming shortened V by 4 bases and J by 3 bases, and 3 bases separated the two germline ends. Germline CDR1 and CDR2: SNHLY and FYNNEI. For the CDR3, the DNA is TGTGCCAGCAGTGGGGACACCGGGGAGCTGTTTTTT. This encodes CASSGDTGELFF.

The V call is TRBV3-1 (or the pseudogene TRBV3-2), the J call TRBJ2-5, with D perhaps TRBD2 (5 bases). The ends were cut back, 1 base at V and 4 bases at J, with 10 bases in the middle. This CDR3 has 14 amino acids. Germline CDR1 is LGHDT and CDR2 is YNNKEL (reference sequence). The DNA for the CDR3 is TGTGCCAGCAGCCAAGGGCGGAGCGGAGAGACCCAGTACTTC. Its translation is CASSQGRSGETQYF.